This TCR beta chain derives from a study of OX40 agonist ivuxolimab in advanced cancers. Study at large: Patients received ivuxolimab, an agonistic anti-OX40 (CD134) antibody. Patients received intravenous ivuxolimab every 2 weeks at 0.01 to 10 mg/kg. Three patients, one with hepatocellular carcinoma and two with cutaneous melanoma, achieved partial responses.

Turning to this clone: Its antigen is unknown.

Produced via immunoSEQ multiplex PCR; TCRdb's table is partial and in-frame only. The sample has about 15,000 clones, over 75% seen once. Study-wide findings and caveats: Within 6 weeks, CD4+ and CD8+ blood T cells expanded clonally at 0.1 to 3.0 mg/kg.

The CDR3 runs 15 residues. Trimming removed 5 bases from V and 3 bases from J; junction bases left unmatched: 6. Germline V lookup: CDR1 SGHNT, CDR2 YENEEA. The receptor was derived from an adult with an advanced solid tumor such as melanoma, head and neck, liver or kidney cancer. The rearrangement uses TRBV11-3 and TRBJ2-2; 7 positions agree with TRBD1. The sample here was CD4+ or CD8+ T cells sorted from blood, taken in a trial of the OX40 agonist ivuxolimab. CDR3 in DNA: TGTGCCAGCAGCAAGGGACAGTTCCACACCGGGGAGCTGTTTTTT. It yields the protein CASSKGQFHTGELFF.